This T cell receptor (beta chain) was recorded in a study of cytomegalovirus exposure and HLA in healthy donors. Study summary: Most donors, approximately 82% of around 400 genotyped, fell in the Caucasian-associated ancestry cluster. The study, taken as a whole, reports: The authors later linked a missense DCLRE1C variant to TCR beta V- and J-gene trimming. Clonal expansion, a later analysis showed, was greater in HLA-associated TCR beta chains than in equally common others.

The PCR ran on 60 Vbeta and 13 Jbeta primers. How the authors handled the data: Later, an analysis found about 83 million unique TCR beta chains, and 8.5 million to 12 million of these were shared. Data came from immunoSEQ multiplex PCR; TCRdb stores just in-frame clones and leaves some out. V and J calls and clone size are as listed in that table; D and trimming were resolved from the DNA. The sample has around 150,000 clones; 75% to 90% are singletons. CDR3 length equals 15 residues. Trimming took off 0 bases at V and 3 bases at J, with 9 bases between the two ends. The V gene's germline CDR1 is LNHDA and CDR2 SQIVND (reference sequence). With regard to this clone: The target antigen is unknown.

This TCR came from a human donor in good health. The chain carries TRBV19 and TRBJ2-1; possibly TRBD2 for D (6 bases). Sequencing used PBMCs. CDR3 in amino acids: CASSIEEGYYNEQFF. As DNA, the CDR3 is TGTGCCAGTAGTATAGAGGAGGGTTACTACAATGAGCAGTTCTTC.